This T cell receptor beta chain was sequenced during a study of PD-L1 blockade in urothelial cancer (TCRdb year 2017). For the study in its entirety: Therapy was started in the mid-2010s for all patients, and atezolizumab 1,200 mg was administered intravenously every 3 weeks. Somatic, immune and clinical correlates of response to PD-L1 blockade with atezolizumab in urothelial cancer were the focus of an exploratory multi-omic analysis. Twenty-nine patients had pretreatment blood TCR-seq, about 25 had at least one posttreatment blood collection, and about 25 had tumor TCR-seq. Blood samples yielded a median of approximately 150,000 T cells and some 80,000 unique TCRs, with median clonality 0.080. Patients had an ECOG performance status of 0 or 1 and had received between 0 and 3 prior chemotherapy regimens. Progression-free survival longer than 6 months counted as durable clinical benefit, and TCR features were additionally tested against both progression-free and overall survival. About 90% of the roughly 29 patients were identified as males with urothelial cancer of bladder origin, and a prior smoking history was reported by 18 of 29 patients. Durable clinical benefit was achieved by nine patients and was not achieved by 20 patients. Whole exome sequencing and RNA sequencing of pretreatment tumors were performed alongside TCR sequencing in the same patients. Pretreatment tumor samples, along with matched peripheral blood serially collected before and after atezolizumab treatment, were subjected to TCR sequencing. Blood samples were analyzed 3 weeks after the start of treatment (second dose) and 6 weeks after the start of treatment.

To estimate absolute template abundance from read counts, synthetic TCR analog templates were spiked into each PCR. The immunoSEQ assay used bias-controlled V and J gene primers to amplify TCRbeta CDR3 regions from genomic DNA. Sequencing of rearranged TCRbeta segments was performed at approximately 20X coverage. As for the original processing: Clustering was used to correct sequencing errors, and CDR3s were annotated against IMGT so that V, D and J genes could be assigned. Downstream analyses used only productive TCRbeta rearrangements, leaving out any out-of-frame or stop-codon sequences. Clonality was computed as one minus Shannon entropy normalized by the log of the number of unique productive sequences. Fisher's exact test with Benjamini-Hochberg correction, using a cutoff of adjusted p below 0.01, was how clones that differed between time points or between blood and tumor were identified. In TCRdb, the immuneACCESS table is reduced to in-frame sequences with V and J assigned. These tables do not hold every clone; where another copy was compared, an unresolved V gene accounts for under half, and the others remain unexplained. The V and J calls and clone size were taken over from that table, and D and trimming were inferred from the DNA. The sample includes tens of thousands of clones, with about four fifths observed a single time. The ten largest clones add up to around 5.7% of the sample.

The time point label here, explained by the study, means: pretreatment peripheral blood. A total of approximately 27 patients with locally advanced or metastatic urothelial carcinoma, treated at Memorial Sloan Kettering on a trial protocol, made up the cohort. Peripheral blood mononuclear cells were collected pretreatment and during treatment, with between 1 and 8 total time points obtained per patient. The Qiagen DNeasy Blood extraction kit was used to purify genomic DNA from total PBMCs and tumor samples. PBMCs were collected pretreatment and during treatment and were isolated and stored as previously described. V gives up 5 bases and J gives up 3 bases, and the segment between their germline ends measures 18 bases. The germline V gene provides CDR1 SGHDT and CDR2 YYEEEE. The CDR3 measures 15 amino acids from cysteine to phenylalanine. Of all the DNA, just the CDR3 is kept, 45 bases in frame from base 1.

Overall study outcomes, separate from this receptor: A pretreatment peripheral blood TCR clonality below the median was linked to improved progression-free and overall survival. Patients with durable benefit showed greater expansion of tumor-associated TCR clones in peripheral blood 3 weeks after starting treatment (n ≈ 21, p = 0.022). Because the sample size was small (n ≈ 27) and many of the analyses were exploratory, the results are meant to be hypothesis-generating.

Concerning this clone itself: There is no known antigen for this receptor. Per-base qualities were not stored, and no clone one base away is much larger.

This sequence was found in an older man with urothelial cancer. The material sequenced was PBMCs, taken around atezolizumab (anti-PD-L1) treatment. Recombination joined TRBV5-6 with TRBJ2-7; the D gene cannot be resolved reliably. CDR3 reads: CASSHPQRLDYEQYF. The DNA sequence is given as TGTGCCAGCAGTCATCCCCAGAGACTCGACTACGAGCAGTACTTC.